These T cell receptor beta chains were read from a single sample in a study of cytomegalovirus exposure and HLA in healthy donors. Assay: immunoSEQ multiplex PCR; the TCRdb copy retains only in-frame clones and omits some. The data show 200,000 or so clones, 60% to 80% seen once. The sequenced sample was PBMCs. These receptors all come from a male donor in good health and CMV-seronegative. Each CDR3 is given with its conserved first and last residue. D genes are given only for firm matches. For some rows the clone size is stated as once, few or many, or as a class when expanded; others skip it.

. TRBJ2-7 14 TRBV19 TRBD1 TGTGCCAGTAGTAAGGCCAGGGGGCTGTACGAGCAGTACTTC CASSKARGLYEQYF
. TRBJ2-3 17 TRBV28 TRBD2 TGTGCCAGCAGTGGATCCTCGGGACTAGCGGGAGCCGATACGCAGTATTTT CASSGSSGLAGADTQYF
. TRBJ2-1 14 TRBV5-1 TRBD2 TGCGCCAGCAGCTTGACCGCGGGAGACAATGAGCAGTTCTTC CASSLTAGDNEQFF
. TRBJ1-1 13 TRBV30 . TGTGCCTGGAGCACGACTGGCAACACTGAAGCTTTCTTT CAWSTTGNTEAFF
few TRBJ2-1 15 TRBV7-9 . TGTTCCAGCAGCCCAGCGGGTAGCTCCTACAATGAGCAGTTCTTC CSSSPAGSSYNEQFF
. TRBJ2-3 15 TRBV19 TRBD2 TGTGCCAGTAGTAACCTAGCGGGAAGCACAGATACGCAGTATTTT CASSNLAGSTDTQYF
. TRBJ2-7 14 TRBV11-3 . TGTGCCAGCAGCTTAGAAGTCAGGGTCGACGAGCAGTACTTC CASSLEVRVDEQYF
few TRBJ2-7 10 TRBV20-1 . TGCAGTGCCCGGAGGACCGAGCAGTACTTC CSARRTEQYF
. TRBJ1-2 14 TRBV5-6 TRBD1 TGTGCCAGCAGCTCGACAGGGTTGGGCTATGGCTACACCTTC CASSSTGLGYGYTF
. TRBJ2-3 16 TRBV5-1 TRBD2 TGCGCCAGCAGCTTGGAAGGGCTAGCGGGAGTAGATACGCAGTATTTT CASSLEGLAGVDTQYF
. TRBJ2-1 18 TRBV7-8 TRBD2 TGTGCCAGCAGCTTAATGGGACTAGCGGGAGGGACCTACAATGAGCAGTTCTTC CASSLMGLAGGTYNEQFF
few TRBJ1-1 15 TRBV5-1 TRBD1 TGCGCCAGCAGCACCCGGACAGGGCCCAACACTGAAGCTTTCTTT CASSTRTGPNTEAFF
. TRBJ1-1 13 TRBV10-1 TRBD1 TGCGCCAGCAGTTCAACAGGGGGGACTGAAGCTTTCTTT CASSSTGGTEAFF
. TRBJ2-7 14 TRBV7-9 . TGTGCCAGCAGCCAAATTCGACGGGACACGGAGCAGTACTTC CASSQIRRDTEQYF
. TRBJ2-1 15 TRBV5-1 . TGCGCCAGCAGCTTGGGGACTATCTCCTACAATGAGCAGTTCTTC CASSLGTISYNEQFF
. TRBJ2-5 16 TRBV19 . TGTGCCAGTAGTATACAGGCGGGTAGCACGGGAGAGACCCAGTACTTC CASSIQAGSTGETQYF
. TRBJ2-1 14 TRBV10-1 TRBD1 TGCGCCAGCTCAACCGGGACAGGGATCGATGAGCAGTTCTTC CASSTGTGIDEQFF
once TRBJ2-1 15 TRBV5-1 . TGCGCCAGCAGTCCGGGACTCAACTCCTACAATGAGCAGTTCTTC CASSPGLNSYNEQFF
. TRBJ1-3 17 TRBV14 . TGTGCCAGCAGCCAAGATTGGGGACAAATCTCTGGAAACACCATATATTTT CASSQDWGQISGNTIYF
few TRBJ2-1 15 TRBV7-2 TRBD2 TGTGCCAGCAGCTTAAACCCTAGCGGGAGCGGGGAGCAGTTCTTC CASSLNPSGSGEQFF
few TRBJ2-2 14 TRBV19 . TGTGCCAGTAGTATAGGACAGTACACCGGGGAGCTGTTTTTT CASSIGQYTGELFF
. TRBJ2-7 16 TRBV7-8 TRBD1 TGTGCCAGCAGCTTAAATCCGGGACAGGGGGCCTACGAGCAGTACTTC CASSLNPGQGAYEQYF
few TRBJ2-7 15 TRBV6-1 . TGTGCCAGCCCGCCCGGGTCCGACTTCTCCTACGAGCAGTACTTC CASPPGSDFSYEQYF
once TRBJ2-7 12 TRBV19 . TGTGCCAGTCAGAACAGGGTTGACGAGCAGTACTTC CASQNRVDEQYF
. TRBJ1-5 15 TRBV6-5 . TGTGCCAGCAGTTACTCGCTTACAGGGAGGGAGCCCCAGCATTTT CASSYSLTGREPQHF
. TRBJ2-7 14 TRBV21-1 . TGTGCCAGCACCCAAGAGGGCCGTTTGTGTGAGCAGTACTTC CASTQEGRLCEQYF
. TRBJ1-5 13 TRBV19 . TGTGCCAGTAGAGAAACAGGGCATCAGCCCCAGCATTTT CASRETGHQPQHF